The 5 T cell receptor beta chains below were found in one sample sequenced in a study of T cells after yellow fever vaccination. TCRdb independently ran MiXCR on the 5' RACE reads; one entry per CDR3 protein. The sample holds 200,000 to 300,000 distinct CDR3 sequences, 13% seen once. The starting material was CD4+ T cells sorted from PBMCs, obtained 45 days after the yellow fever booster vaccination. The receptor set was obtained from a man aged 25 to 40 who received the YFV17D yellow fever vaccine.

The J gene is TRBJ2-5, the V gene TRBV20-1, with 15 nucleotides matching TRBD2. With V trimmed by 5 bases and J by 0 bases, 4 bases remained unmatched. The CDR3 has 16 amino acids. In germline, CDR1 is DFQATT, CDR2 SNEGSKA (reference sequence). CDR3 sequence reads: CSAAGTSGRNQETQYF. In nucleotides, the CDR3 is TGCAGTGCTGCTGGGACTAGCGGGAGGAACCAAGAGACCCAGTACTTC.

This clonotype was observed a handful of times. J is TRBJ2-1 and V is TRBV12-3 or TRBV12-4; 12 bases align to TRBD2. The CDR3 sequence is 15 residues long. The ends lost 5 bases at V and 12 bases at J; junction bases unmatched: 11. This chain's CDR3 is CASSLLAGGKGGQFF. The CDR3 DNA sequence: TGTGCCAGCAGTCTTCTAGCGGGAGGGAAGGGGGGGCAGTTCTTC.

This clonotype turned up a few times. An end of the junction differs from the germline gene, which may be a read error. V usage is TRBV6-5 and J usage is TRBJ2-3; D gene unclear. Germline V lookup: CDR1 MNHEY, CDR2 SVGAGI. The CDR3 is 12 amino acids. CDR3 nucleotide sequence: TGTGCCAGCAAGGACCCCACAAATACGCAGTATTTT. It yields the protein CASKDPTNTQYF.

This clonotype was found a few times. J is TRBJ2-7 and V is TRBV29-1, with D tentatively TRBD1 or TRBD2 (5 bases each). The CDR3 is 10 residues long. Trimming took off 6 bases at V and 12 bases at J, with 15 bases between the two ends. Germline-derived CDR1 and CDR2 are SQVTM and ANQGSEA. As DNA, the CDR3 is TGCAGCGTGGCCGGGACCACGCGGTACTTC. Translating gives CSVAGTTRYF.

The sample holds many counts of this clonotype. The CDR3 spells CASSSTGNYGYTF. In nucleotides, the CDR3 is TGCGCCAGCAGCTCGACGGGCAACTATGGCTACACCTTC. The V gene is TRBV5-1, the J gene TRBJ1-2; D remains unclear. Germline CDR1 is SGHRS and CDR2 is YFSETQ. The ends were cut back, 3 bases at V and 2 bases at J, with 8 bases in the middle. The CDR3 runs 13 residues.